This T cell receptor beta chain was profiled in a study of CD4 and CD8 cells across lung adenocarcinoma regions. TCRdb reprocessed the PCR reads with MiXCR, giving one entry per CDR3 protein. The sample yields about 6,800 distinct CDR3 sequences, roughly half seen once. The CDR3 has 14 residues. CDR1 and CDR2 (germline): WNHNN, SYGVQD (reference sequence). The J segment lost 5 bases and the V segment lost 6 bases, leaving 5 bases of the junction unmatched. Samples came from patients with localized non-small cell lung adenocarcinoma. This clonotype turned up a few times. The rearrangement uses TRBV10-1 and TRBJ2-1; 9 bases fit TRBD2. The source of this sequence is a male donor with lung adenocarcinoma. The CD4 and CD8 labels of this study may be unreliable. The source material was CD8+ T cells from the center of a lung tumor. Here the CDR3 reads CASSLAGAHNEQFF. DNA of the CDR3: TGCGCCAGCAGCTTAGCGGGGGCGCACAATGAGCAGTTCTTC.